Shown below are 31 T cell receptor beta chains from a single sample sequenced in a study of T cell repertoires in ileal Crohn's disease. Method: immunoSEQ multiplex PCR; TCRdb's copy keeps in-frame clones and lacks some. Here the sample spans about 6,500 clones, roughly 70% being singletons. Sequencing was done on a sample of ileal tissue. The receptors derive from an adult with Crohn's disease.

Written as DNA, the CDR3 is TGTGCCAGCAGGCCCGACACATCCGACTACGAGCAGTACTTC. Translating it yields CASRPDTSDYEQYF. The V gene is TRBV11-1, the J gene TRBJ2-7; D gene ambiguous. V was clipped by 6 bases and J by 3 bases, with 15 bases between them. Looked up from germline, CDR1 is SGHAT and CDR2 is FQDESV (reference sequence). This CDR3 region has 14 residues.

This clone occurred a few times. This sequence joins TRBV7-8 and TRBJ1-6, with a tentative D call TRBD1 (6 bases). Germline V gene lookup returns CDR1 SGHVS and CDR2 FQNEAQ. CDR3 size: 15 residues. V lost 3 bases and J lost 10, with 16 bases in between. CDR3 amino acids: CASSFPGGRVSPLHF. CDR3 DNA sequence: TGTGCCAGCAGCTTTCCGGGGGGCCGGGTGTCACCCCTCCACTTT.

The rearrangement uses TRBV5-4 and TRBJ1-4, with TRBD1 matching 7 bases. Germline V lookup: CDR1 SGHNT, CDR2 YYREEE (reference sequence). J lost 0 bases, V lost 3 bases, and 5 bases had no gene match. The CDR3 has 16 residues. The CDR3 loop is CASSSGQSPTNEKLFF. The CDR3, as DNA: TGTGCCAGCAGCTCGGGACAGTCACCAACTAATGAAAAACTGTTTTTT.

The chain couples TRBV5-1 to TRBJ2-3; 7 bases align to TRBD1. V dropped 3 bases and J dropped 2; count of bases not matched to a gene: 9. Germline lookup yields CDR1 SGHRS and CDR2 YFSETQ. The CDR3 consists of 16 residues. DNA for the CDR3: TGCGCCAGCAGCTGGGGACAGCAAAGTATCACAGATACGCAGTATTTT. It specifies CASSWGQQSITDTQYF.

The chain employs TRBV4-1 and TRBJ2-5; no definite D call. The CDR3 is made up of 15 amino acids. Trimming pared 1 base from V and 5 bases from J, leaving 14 bases between. CDR1 and CDR2 from the germline V gene are MGHRA and YSYEKL. The CDR3 here is CASSQGGTLRETQYF. The CDR3 DNA is TGCGCCAGCAGCCAAGGAGGTACCCTTCGGGAGACCCAGTACTTC.

V and J are TRBV19 and TRBJ2-7; weak D call: TRBD2 (5 bases). The CDR3 contains 13 residues. Trimming cost V 2 bases and J 4 bases, with 9 bases left between them. CDR1 is LNHDA, CDR2 SQIVND, per germline (reference sequence). The CDR3 sequence: CASSILGEYEQYF. The CDR3 nucleotides read TGTGCCAGTAGTATACTCGGGGAATACGAGCAGTACTTC.

The CDR3 nucleotides are TGTGCCAGCACCGGGACAGGGGGCGCGGGCTCCTACAATGAGCAGTTCTTC. Protein: CASTGTGGAGSYNEQFF. The chain combines TRBV2 with TRBJ2-1; 12 bases are a match to TRBD1. From germline, CDR1 is SNHLY and CDR2 FYNNEI. The CDR3 is 17 residues long. The junction had 7 bases not matched to a gene; V was cut back by 7 bases and J by 0 bases.

This rearrangement joins TRBV6-1 to TRBJ2-7; the D is unclear. Trimming removed 2 bases at V and 5 bases at J, with 4 bases between. This CDR3 region has 11 residues. Germline V CDR1 and CDR2: MNHNS, SASEGT. The DNA of the CDR3 is TGTGCCAGCAGTGAATTTAACGAGCAGTACTTC. Amino acids: CASSEFNEQYF.

By sample share, this clone is medium-sized (0.01 to 0.1%). The chain couples TRBV11-2 to TRBJ2-5, with a tentative D call TRBD1 (6 bases). V was pared by 5 bases and J by 5 bases, with 18 bases between. This CDR3 is 15 amino acids long. Germline V gene data show CDR1 as SGHAT and CDR2 as FQNNGV. Written as DNA, the CDR3 is TGTGCCAGCAGCGCCTCCCAGGGGTCATACGAGACCCAGTACTTC. It yields the protein CASSASQGSYETQYF.

The J gene is TRBJ2-4, the V gene TRBV6-6; maybe TRBD2 (6 bases). The CDR3 spans 14 residues. V was clipped by 2 bases and J by 3 bases, with 8 bases between them. Per the germline V gene, CDR1 is MNHNY and CDR2 is SVGAGI (reference sequence). CDR3 DNA sequence: TGTGCCAGCAGTTACGGCGGGGACAAAAACATTCAGTACTTC. Its translation is CASSYGGDKNIQYF.

The chain employs TRBV6-5 and TRBJ1-1, with D possibly being TRBD1 (5 bases). CDR1 is MNHEY and CDR2 is SVGAGI in the germline V gene. This CDR3 spans 11 amino acids. The V end lost 7 bases, the J end lost 7 bases, and 10 bases lay between the germline ends. The CDR3 protein is CASTGGVEAFF. CDR3 nucleotides: TGTGCCAGCACCGGGGGGGTTGAAGCTTTCTTT.

The chain combines TRBV29-1 with TRBJ2-5; 8 bases fit TRBD1. With the DNA end fitting TRBJ2-7 better, the J assignment may be wrong. Per the germline V gene, CDR1 is SQVTM and CDR2 is ANQGSEA. The CDR3 covers 14 residues. CDR3 sequence reads: CSVRTGGSTYEQYF. Here the CDR3 DNA reads TGCAGCGTTCGAACAGGGGGATCAACCTACGAGCAGTACTTC.

The chain is built from TRBV5-1 and TRBJ2-1; D possibly corresponds to TRBD2 (5 bases). The CDR3 contains 16 residues. Germline V CDR1 and CDR2: SGHRS, YFSETQ. V lost 0 bases and J lost 4, with 14 bases in between. In DNA form, the CDR3 reads TGCGCCAGCAGCTTGGGCTTGGGGAGCGCTTACAATGAGCAGTTCTTC. Amino acid sequence: CASSLGLGSAYNEQFF.

With regard to this clone: The junction does not match germline at one end; this may be a read error. The chain links TRBV19 to TRBJ1-1; D gene uncertain. Germline-derived CDR1 and CDR2 are LNHDA and SQIVND (reference sequence). This CDR3 has 12 residues. The CDR3 sequence is CASSIVNSEAFF. Written as DNA, the CDR3 is TGTGCCAGTAGTATAGTGAACAGTGAAGCTTTCTTT. The full variable domain, with the rest looked up from reference TRBV19 and TRBJ1-1, is DGGITQSPKYLFRKEGQNVTLSCEQNLNHDAMYWYRQDPGQGLRLIYYSQIVNDFQKGDIAEGYSVSREKKESFPLTVTSAQKNPTAFYLCASSIVNSEAFFGQGTRLTVV.

This rearrangement joins TRBV6-4 to TRBJ2-1; 13 bases map to TRBD2. The junction had 1 base not matched to a gene; V was cut back by 4 bases and J by 4 bases. Germline values: CDR1 MRHNA, CDR2 SNTAGT. The CDR3 covers 15 residues. The CDR3 loop reads CASSGTSGGYNEQFF. Here the CDR3 DNA reads TGTGCCAGCAGTGGGACTAGCGGGGGTTACAATGAGCAGTTCTTC.

The chain couples TRBV11-2 to TRBJ2-3; TRBD2 agrees at 11 bases. Germline V gene lookup returns CDR1 SGHAT and CDR2 FQNNGV. This CDR3 contains 17 residues. The V gene end was trimmed by 6 bases and the J gene end by 2 bases; junction bases not matched to a gene: 10. The CDR3 nucleotides read TGTGCCAGCAGTAGCGGGGGGGTCCAAACCTACACAGATACGCAGTATTTT. Translating it yields CASSSGGVQTYTDTQYF.

The sample holds a few counts of this clone. The chain recombines TRBV10-1 with TRBJ2-2; tentative D call: TRBD1 (5 bases). There are 15 residues in the CDR3. Trimming cost V 6 bases and J 4 bases, with 15 bases left between them. Germline V gene sequence: CDR1 WNHNN, CDR2 SYGVQD (reference sequence). CDR3 in DNA: TGCGCCAGCAGCCGCGACAGTGCAAGCACCGGGGAGCTGTTTTTT. Its protein is CASSRDSASTGELFF.

This chain connects TRBV7-7 to TRBJ1-3; the D gene is possibly TRBD1 (6 bases). The CDR3 covers 15 residues. Trimming cost V 5 bases and J 0 bases, with 11 bases left between them. Germline CDR1 SSHAT, CDR2 FNYEAQ (reference sequence). CDR3 sequence (DNA): TGTGCCAGCAGCGCAGGGGTGGGCTCTGGAAACACCATATATTTT. Amino acid sequence: CASSAGVGSGNTIYF.

This clone was detected a few times. This rearrangement joins TRBV7-2 to TRBJ2-7; 7 bases agree with TRBD1. The CDR3 has 15 residues. The V and J ends lost 1 base and 4 bases, in that order; junction bases with no gene match: 7. CDR1 is SGHTA and CDR2 is FQGNSA in the germline V gene. The CDR3, as DNA: TGTGCCAGCAGCTTAGATAGACAGGGCTATTACGAGCAGTACTTC. Its translation is CASSLDRQGYYEQYF.

This clone was found a few times. V gene TRBV9 combines with J gene TRBJ1-6; D is unresolved. Per germline, CDR1 SGDLS and CDR2 YYNGEE. The CDR3 is 16 amino acids. Trimming shortened V by 4 bases and J by 2 bases, and 13 bases separated the two germline ends. CDR3 residues: CASSFHFIAYNSPLHF. CDR3 sequence (DNA): TGTGCCAGCAGCTTCCATTTCATAGCCTATAATTCACCCCTCCACTTT. Filled out from reference TRBV9 and TRBJ1-6, the complete variable domain reads DSGVTQTPKHLITATGQRVTLRCSPRSGDLSVYWYQQSLDQGLQFLIQYYNGEERAKGNILERFSAQQFPDLHSELNLSSLELGDSALYFCASSFHFIAYNSPLHFGNGTRLTVT.

This clone was detected only a few times. The rearrangement links TRBV21-1 to TRBJ1-2; the table's TRBD1 call for D was not verified on the DNA. TRBV21-1 is labeled a pseudogene. The CDR3 is made up of 16 amino acids. CDR3 DNA: TGTGCCAGCAGCAAAGCGCTCCAGAACAGGGGGGAAGGCTACACCTTC. Translated, it gives CASSKALQNRGEGYTF.

The chain carries TRBV15 and TRBJ2-1; perhaps TRBD1 as D (6 bases). CDR3 length: 16 residues. Germline-derived CDR1 and CDR2 are LNHNV and YYDKDF (reference sequence). With 3 bases removed from V and 0 bases from J, the gap between germline ends came to 12 bases. DNA for the CDR3: TGTGCCACCAGCAGGACAACAGGGAGCTCCTACAATGAGCAGTTCTTC. It translates to CATSRTTGSSYNEQFF.

The table lists this clone with a count of one. V and J are TRBV7-2 and TRBJ1-1; 9 bases line up with TRBD1. Germline values: CDR1 SGHTA, CDR2 FQGNSA. V lost 5 bases to trimming and J lost 10 bases; unmatched junction nucleotides: 8. This CDR3 comprises 13 residues. CDR3 residues: CASSLRGTGRAFF. The CDR3 bases are TGTGCCAGCAGCCTACGCGGGACAGGGAGAGCTTTCTTT.

This clone has a single count. This sequence joins TRBV15 and TRBJ1-2; the D gene is possibly TRBD1 (6 bases). The V end lost 5 bases, the J end lost 8 bases, and 18 bases lay between the germline ends. Germline values: CDR1 LNHNV, CDR2 YYDKDF (reference sequence). This CDR3 has 14 residues. CDR3 nucleotides: TGTGCCACCAGCCGAAGACAGGTCCCTAAGGGCTACACCTTC. It specifies CATSRRQVPKGYTF.

The J gene is TRBJ1-5, the V gene TRBV6-5; maybe TRBD1 (5 bases). The V and J ends lost 4 bases and 5 bases respectively, with 9 bases between them. Germline V lookup: CDR1 MNHEY, CDR2 SVGAGI. The CDR3 is 13 amino acids. DNA for the CDR3: TGTGCCAGCAGTTTTACAGGAGATCAGCCCCAGCATTTT. Its protein product is CASSFTGDQPQHF.

This clone appeared once. The chain links TRBV5-1 to TRBJ2-4; TRBD1 matches at 9 bases. J gave up 2 bases and V 0 bases, and 3 bases lay outside the gene matches. This CDR3 is built from 16 residues. The germline gives CDR1 SGHRS, CDR2 YFSETQ. The CDR3 loop reads CASSLGQGVTKNIQYF. CDR3 bases: TGCGCCAGCAGCTTGGGACAGGGGGTGACCAAAAACATTCAGTACTTC.

V and J are TRBV5-5 and TRBJ2-7, with D possibly being TRBD2 (5 bases). Germline V gives CDR1 SGHKS, CDR2 YYEKEE (reference sequence). The CDR3 sequence is 16 residues long. V lost 2 bases, J lost 3 bases, and 18 bases lay in between. Written as DNA, the CDR3 is TGTGCCAGCAGCTTAGGGTGGGGAGAGGGCTTCTACGAGCAGTACTTC. Its translation is CASSLGWGEGFYEQYF.

This clone was observed a few times. The V gene is TRBV19, the J gene TRBJ1-2; TRBD1 is a possible D gene (6 bases). Germline values: CDR1 LNHDA, CDR2 SQIVND (reference sequence). With 9 bases removed from V and 0 bases from J, the gap between germline ends came to 14 bases. CDR3 length: 14 amino acids. CDR3 in amino acids: CASRQAIANYGYTF. Written as DNA, the CDR3 is TGTGCCAGCCGACAGGCCATAGCTAACTATGGCTACACCTTC.

This chain joins TRBV7-8 and TRBJ2-1; TRBD2 matches 8 bases. Germline CDR1 reads SGHVS; CDR2 reads FQNEAQ. Trimming at V came to 5 bases and at J to 0 bases, leaving 6 bases not matched to a gene. The CDR3 is made up of 16 amino acids. The CDR3 protein is CASSRAAGASYNEQFF. The DNA of the CDR3 is TGTGCCAGCAGCCGGGCAGCGGGGGCCTCCTACAATGAGCAGTTCTTC.

The rearrangement links TRBV4-1 to TRBJ2-7, with D uncertain. The CDR3 totals 16 residues. Deletions cut 1 base from V and 0 bases from J, with 13 bases between. From germline, CDR1 is MGHRA and CDR2 YSYEKL. This CDR3 is CASSQVLSAGSYEQYF. As DNA, the CDR3 is TGCGCCAGCAGCCAAGTTCTATCGGCAGGCTCCTACGAGCAGTACTTC.

V is TRBV27 and J is TRBJ2-1; D might be TRBD1 (6 bases). The CDR3 is made up of 15 amino acids. From germline, CDR1 is MNHEY and CDR2 SMNVEV (reference sequence). The germline V and J ends were trimmed by 2 bases and 4 bases, with 12 bases remaining between them. The CDR3 DNA follows: TGTGCCAGCAGTTTAGGGCAGGGGCTTTACAATGAGCAGTTCTTC. Translated: CASSLGQGLYNEQFF.